Below, 10 T cell receptor beta chains from the same sample are listed, as sequenced in a study of beta chain features in type 1 diabetes. Study results and limitations: Among patients with Type 1 diabetes, TCRB CDR3s were moderately but significantly shorter in every one of the four CD4+ subsets.

Which antigens these TCRs recognize remains unknown. Expressed TCRB transcripts were sequenced because the entire RNA isolate underwent reverse transcription. Profiled with immunoSEQ multiplex PCR; TCRdb holds only in-frame clones, not every one. The top ten clones hold about 0.016% of a sample with roughly 330,000 clones, approximately 13% of them seen once. Sequencing was done on a sample of naive CD4+ T cells from blood. These receptors all come from a woman younger than 30 with type 1 diabetes.

This chain joins TRBV19 and TRBJ2-3; TRBD2 matches at 8 bases. This CDR3 comprises 15 residues. V trimming: 5 bases; J trimming: 1 base; junction bases outside the gene matches: 5. Germline-derived CDR1 and CDR2 are LNHDA and SQIVND (reference sequence). The CDR3 coding sequence is TGTGCCAGTAGTGCGGGGGGCTGGGGCACAGATACGCAGTATTTT. Its protein product is CASSAGGWGTDTQYF.

The chain employs TRBV18 and TRBJ2-3, with D hard to call. Germline lookup yields CDR1 KGHSH and CDR2 LQKENI. The ends were cut back, 6 bases at V and 2 bases at J, with 18 bases in the middle. The CDR3 runs 16 residues. The CDR3 coding sequence is TGTGCCAGCTCCCCGCTTCAGACTCCGTACACAGATACGCAGTATTTT. It specifies CASSPLQTPYTDTQYF.

The chain uses TRBV2 and TRBJ2-3; TRBD1 aligns across 10 bases. V shed 5 bases, J shed 5 bases, and the junction held 7 bases outside the gene matches. Germline V gene sequence: CDR1 SNHLY, CDR2 FYNNEI. The CDR3 has 15 amino acids. CDR3 residues: CASSSDRGLKDTQYF. CDR3 in DNA: TGTGCCAGCAGTTCTGACAGGGGGCTGAAAGATACGCAGTATTTT. Using reference TRBV2 and TRBJ2-3 for the parts outside the CDR3, the full variable domain is EPEVTQTPSHQVTQMGQEVILRCVPISNHLYFYWYRQILGQKVEFLVSFYNNEISEKSEIFDDQFSVERPDGSNFTLKIRSTKLEDSAMYFCASSSDRGLKDTQYFGPGTRLTVL.

This clone was seen a few times. This chain links TRBV5-1 with TRBJ2-7, with D possibly matching TRBD2 (5 bases). Per the germline V gene, CDR1 is SGHRS and CDR2 is YFSETQ. CDR3 length: 13 amino acids. Trimming shortened V by 4 bases and J by 4 bases, and 12 bases separated the two germline ends. CDR3 bases: TGCGCCAGCAGCCCCCTCTCGGGGTACGAGCAGTACGTC. This gives the protein CASSPLSGYEQYV.

Turning to this clone: In the same sample, other DNA sequences code for this CDR3. V is TRBV7-6 and J is TRBJ2-2, with D possibly TRBD2 on 6 matching bases. The germline gives CDR1 SGHVS, CDR2 FNYEAQ. The ends were cut back, 1 base at V and 5 bases at J, with 11 bases in the middle. The CDR3 loop spans 15 amino acids. The CDR3 protein is CASSLGQGGTGELFF. CDR3 nucleotides: TGTGCCAGCAGCTTAGGGCAGGGAGGAACCGGGGAGCTGTTTTTT.

The chain carries TRBV10-3 and TRBJ2-3; D not certain. This CDR3 is built from 11 residues. V lost 10 bases, J lost 4 bases, and 9 bases lay in between. CDR1 is ENHRY, CDR2 SYGVKD, per germline. The CDR3 sequence: CATVSADTQYF. In DNA, the CDR3 is TGTGCCACCGTAAGCGCAGATACGCAGTATTTT.

The V call is TRBV7-3, the J call TRBJ2-1; 11 positions match TRBD2. V shed 6 bases, J shed 7 bases, and the junction held 2 bases outside the gene matches. This CDR3 region has 13 residues. Germline CDR1 and CDR2: SGHTA and FQGTGA. The chain's CDR3 is CASRLAGANEQFF. CDR3 coding DNA: TGTGCCAGCAGACTAGCGGGAGCAAATGAGCAGTTCTTC. Based on the CDR3 plus reference TRBV7-3 and TRBJ2-1, the full variable domain is GAGVSQTPSNKVTEKGKYVELRCDPISGHTALYWYRQSLGQGPEFLIYFQGTGAADDSGLPNDRFFAVRPEGSVSTLKIQRTERGDSAVYLCASRLAGANEQFFGPGTRLTVL.

This rearrangement joins TRBV6-1 to TRBJ2-2; unclear D gene. The germline gives CDR1 MNHNS, CDR2 SASEGT. V gave up 2 bases and J gave up 4 bases, with 11 bases separating them. This CDR3 comprises 15 residues. The CDR3 spells CASSEQSLPTGELFF. CDR3 DNA: TGTGCCAGCAGTGAACAAAGCCTACCCACCGGGGAGCTGTTTTTT.

This clone was seen only a few times. The rearrangement uses TRBV5-4 and TRBJ1-2; D ambiguous. Germline CDR1 reads SGHNT; CDR2 reads YYREEE (reference sequence). The CDR3 sequence is 15 residues long. Trimming removed 1 base at V and 2 bases at J, with 12 bases between. Written as DNA, the CDR3 is TGTGCCAGCAGCTTGCCCCCAGGTTGGAACTATGGCTACACCTTC. Residues: CASSLPPGWNYGYTF. Full variable domain (missing parts from reference TRBV5-4 and TRBJ1-2): ETGVTQSPTHLIKTRGQQVTLRCSSQSGHNTVSWYQQALGQGPQFIFQYYREEENGRGNFPPRFSGLQFPNYSSELNVNALELDDSALYLCASSLPPGWNYGYTFGSGTRLTVV.

The rearrangement uses TRBV14 and TRBJ2-7; 7 bases agree with TRBD2. CDR1 SGHDN and CDR2 FVKESK come from the germline V gene. J lost 0 bases, V lost 0 bases, and 5 bases had no gene match. CDR3 length equals 16 residues. The CDR3 is CASSQEGGRSSYEQYV. CDR3 DNA sequence: TGTGCCAGCAGCCAAGAGGGGGGGAGAAGCTCCTACGAGCAGTACGTC.